The entry that follows covers one TCR beta chain sequence. Its antigen is unidentified. TCRdb's copy holds only in-frame clones and misses some; the assay was immunoSEQ multiplex PCR. The top ten hold just over 5.5% of the sample, which has around 89,000 clones, around nine tenths seen once. V was trimmed by 3 bases and J by 7 bases, leaving 10 bases between them. The CDR3 extends over 13 amino acids. The data originate from a study of T cell responses to AZD1222 COVID-19 vaccine. Study-level results: Most donors were white British and more were female, and clonal diversity was possibly underestimated. Only a handful of AZD1222 recipients tested seropositive at baseline. No repertoire was sampled before or during the peak T cell response, only after it.

The specimen was peripheral blood, collected 28 days after the second AZD1222 dose. This receptor was taken from an adult who received the AZD1222 COVID-19 vaccine. This sequence joins TRBV12-3 or TRBV12-4 and TRBJ1-5; no definite D call. CDR3 DNA: TGTGCCAGCAGTTTCGGGGTTGGGCAGCCCCAGCATTTT. Encoded protein: CASSFGVGQPQHF.